These 5 T cell receptor beta chains were sequenced from one sample in a study of identical twins. TCRdb used MiXCR to reprocess the 5' RACE reads, holding one entry per CDR3 protein. The table has 100,000 or so distinct CDR3 sequences, about 6% seen once; the top ten hold 10% to 15%. Material: memory T cells sorted from blood. These receptors all come from a woman aged 45-60 years in good health.

This clonotype appeared many times. The V call is TRBV27, the J call TRBJ1-1, with D hard to call. Germline CDR1 is MNHEY and CDR2 is SMNVEV (reference sequence). The CDR3 sequence is 14 residues long. With 6 bases removed from V and 5 bases from J, the gap between germline ends came to 16 bases. The chain's CDR3 is CASRILREGTEAFF. CDR3 DNA: TGTGCCAGCAGAATCCTACGGGAAGGGACTGAAGCTTTCTTT.

The chain employs TRBV7-6 and TRBJ2-1; D gene uncertain. CDR3 length: 15 residues. Germline V gene data show CDR1 as SGHVS and CDR2 as FNYEAQ. The V gene lost 10 bases and the J gene lost 4 bases, with 20 bases spanning the gap. CDR3 loop: CATQALFVGYNEQFF. The CDR3 DNA sequence: TGTGCCACCCAAGCCTTATTTGTCGGGTACAATGAGCAGTTCTTC.

This clonotype was counted ten times or more. The chain couples TRBV20-1 to TRBJ1-3, with D unresolved. V gave up 4 bases and J gave up 0 bases, with 7 bases separating them. The germline gives CDR1 DFQATT, CDR2 SNEGSKA (reference sequence). The CDR3 spans 13 residues. CDR3 region: CSATGISGNTIYF. The CDR3 DNA reads TGCAGTGCTACCGGGATCTCTGGAAACACCATATATTTT.

The chain carries TRBV7-2 and TRBJ1-2; tentative D call: TRBD1 (5 bases). The germline CDR1 and CDR2 sequences are SGHTA and FQGNSA. The CDR3 has 14 residues. Trimming cost V 6 bases and J 3 bases, with 14 bases left between them. As DNA, the CDR3 is TGTGCCAGCAGGGCAACGACAGCGCACTATGGCTACACCTTC. As protein: CASRATTAHYGYTF. The full variable domain, in which reference TRBV7-2 and TRBJ1-2 provide the parts outside the CDR3, is GAGVSQSPSNKVTEKGKDVELRCDPISGHTALYWYRQSLGQGLEFLIYFQGNSAPDKSGLPSDRFSAERTGGSVSTLTIQRTQQEDSAVYLCASRATTAHYGYTFGSGTRLTVV.

Many counts were recorded for this clonotype. The gene calls are TRBV6-6 and TRBJ2-7; 9 bases fit TRBD2. CDR1 is MNHNY, CDR2 SVGAGI, per germline (reference sequence). V lost 3 bases and J lost 2; bases outside the gene matches: 14. The length of the CDR3 is 18 residues. The CDR3 reads CASSYSLGSGRITYEQYF. CDR3 coding DNA: TGTGCCAGCAGTTATTCTCTGGGCAGCGGGAGGATTACCTACGAGCAGTACTTC.